One sample yielded the 9 T cell receptor beta chains listed below, sequenced in a study of control samples from healthy donors and cancer patients. Produced via immunoSEQ multiplex PCR; TCRdb's table is partial and in-frame only. This sample yields fewer than 200,000 clones, of which roughly 89% are seen a single time; about 1.4% belongs to the top ten. Input material: blood. The source of these receptors is a woman aged 45-60 years in good health.

J is TRBJ1-5 and V is TRBV30; 10 bases align to TRBD1. The V gene end was trimmed by 1 base and the J gene end by 5 bases; junction bases not matched to a gene: 5. Germline loops: CDR1 GTSNPN, CDR2 SVGIG (reference sequence). The length of the CDR3 is 15 residues. CDR3: CAWSGDGTGDQPQHF. CDR3 bases: TGTGCCTGGAGTGGGGATGGGACAGGGGATCAGCCCCAGCATTTT.

The rearrangement uses TRBV30 and TRBJ2-5; D perhaps matches TRBD2 (5 bases). Trimming shortened V by 4 bases and J by 5 bases, and 5 bases separated the two germline ends. CDR1 is GTSNPN and CDR2 is SVGIG in the germline V gene (reference sequence). The CDR3 is 10 amino acids. The CDR3, as DNA: TGTGCCTGGACGGGGGAGACCCAGTACTTC. This translates into CAWTGETQYF.

The gene calls are TRBV3-1 (or the pseudogene TRBV3-2) and TRBJ2-7; 7 nucleotides align to TRBD2. J was trimmed by 3 bases and V by 3 bases; bases with no gene match: 2. In germline, CDR1 is LGHDT, CDR2 YNNKEL (reference sequence). There are 13 residues in the CDR3. In DNA, the CDR3 is TGTGCCAGCAGCCAGGTAGCGGGCTACGAGCAGTACTTC. Its translation: CASSQVAGYEQYF.

This rearrangement joins TRBV7-2 to TRBJ2-7; D uncertain. Germline CDR1 and CDR2: SGHTA and FQGNSA. The CDR3 is 15 residues long. The V end was cut by 6 bases, the J end by 4 bases, with 19 bases between. This CDR3 is CASSPRSGQLYEQYF. As DNA, the CDR3 is TGTGCCAGCAGTCCTAGATCCGGTCAGCTTTACGAGCAGTACTTC.

This clone has only a few counts. The V gene is TRBV27, the J gene TRBJ2-4; 7 bases are a match to TRBD1. CDR3 length: 15 amino acids. Germline assignment: CDR1 MNHEY and CDR2 SMNVEV (reference sequence). V lost 5 bases to trimming and J lost 3 bases; unmatched junction nucleotides: 7. In nucleotides, the CDR3 is TGTGCCAGCAGTACGACAGGGCTGGGCAAAAACATTCAGTACTTC. This codes for CASSTTGLGKNIQYF.

The rearrangement uses TRBV24-1 and TRBJ2-6, with 7 bases identical to TRBD2. With 5 bases clipped from V and 0 bases from J, the junction kept 15 bases outside the gene matches. Germline CDR1 is KGHDR and CDR2 is SFDVKD. This CDR3 region has 20 residues. The CDR3 reads CATSVGGERGPISGANVLTF. The DNA of the CDR3 is TGTGCCACCAGTGTGGGAGGGGAGAGGGGCCCTATCTCTGGGGCCAACGTCCTGACTTTC.

The chain joins TRBV7-3 to TRBJ2-3; 11 nucleotides align to TRBD2. CDR3 length equals 16 residues. After removal of 4 bases from V and 0 bases from J, the junction contained 3 bases not matched to a gene. Germline lookup yields CDR1 SGHTA and CDR2 FQGTGA. In nucleotides, the CDR3 is TGTGCCAGCAGCTCGGGACTAGCGGCAAGCACAGATACGCAGTATTTT. Translating gives CASSSGLAASTDTQYF.

J is TRBJ1-3 and V is TRBV24-1, with D maybe TRBD1 (5 bases). Germline CDR1 KGHDR, CDR2 SFDVKD. The CDR3 covers 15 residues. V lost 4 bases, J lost 4 bases, and 13 bases lay in between. Here the CDR3 reads CATSDSRDAGNTIYF. DNA for the CDR3: TGTGCCACCAGTGACTCCAGGGATGCGGGAAACACCATATATTTT.

The chain employs TRBV9 and TRBJ2-5, with D unresolved. The ends were cut back, 5 bases at V and 0 bases at J, with 14 bases in the middle. Germline CDR1 reads SGDLS; CDR2 reads YYNGEE. This CDR3 region has 15 residues. In DNA form, the CDR3 reads TGTGCCAGCAGTCGAAACGTGCACTACCAAGAGACCCAGTACTTC. As protein: CASSRNVHYQETQYF.